Given below is one T cell receptor (beta chain) in context. The antigen is unknown. PCR was performed a second time for about 7 to 12 cycles using a sample-barcoded 5' primer and a J-beta primer mix. TCRdb re-derived calls from the 5' RACE reads in MiXCR, one entry per CDR3 protein. The sample consists of over 1,500,000 distinct CDR3 sequences, 40% to 55% of them appearing once. The data were obtained in a study of blood T cells in healthy people across ages. Study results and limitations: There was a strong correlation between TCR beta diversity and naive T cell percentage.

The CDR3 has 16 residues. The germline CDR1 and CDR2 sequences are SGHNT and YENEEA. V was pared by 5 bases and J by 3 bases, with 18 bases between. The chain carries TRBV11-3 and TRBJ2-3; D possibly corresponds to TRBD2 (6 bases). Source material: blood. This TCR came from a woman in her thirties or forties in good health. The CDR3 DNA is TGTGCCAGCAGCCTAACCCCGGGACTTGAGACAGATACGCAGTATTTT. As protein: CASSLTPGLETDTQYF.